Listed below are T cell receptor beta chains from one sample, sequenced in a study of T cell responses to AZD1222 COVID-19 vaccine. Sequencing was performed with immunoSEQ multiplex PCR; in TCRdb, only in-frame clones are kept and a portion is missing. The sample carries around 60,000 clones, about nine tenths recorded once. This specimen was peripheral blood, taken 28 days after the second dose of the MenACWY control vaccine. These receptors came from an adult who received the MenACWY meningococcal vaccine as a control. The CDR3 runs from the conserved cysteine through the conserved F or W. Part of the rows lack a size; the others show once, few, many or a class for expanded clones.

v_call,j_call,clone_size,cdr3_aa
TRBV2,TRBJ2-7,NA,CASRGSEQYF
TRBV5-1,TRBJ2-7,NA,CASSSWDRGYEQYF
TRBV5-8,TRBJ2-7,NA,CASSQGVFYEQYF
TRBV7-9,TRBJ2-1,NA,CASSFTRDAEQFF
TRBV11-3,TRBJ2-5,NA,CASSLEGGSETQYF
TRBV27,TRBJ2-3,NA,CASGHGTYPTDTQYF
TRBV28,TRBJ1-2,few,CASSAPGLKSYTF
TRBV5-1,TRBJ2-7,few,CASSLWTGLFLSYEQYF
TRBV4-1,TRBJ1-4,NA,CASSQRVWEDSYEKLFF
TRBV2,TRBJ2-3,NA,CASQVSGGDTQYF
TRBV3-1/TRBV3-2,TRBJ2-3,once,CASSQEGTYTQYF
TRBV5-5,TRBJ2-2,NA,CASSLGADPNTGELFF
TRBV11-3,TRBJ1-1,NA,CASSNPTASTEAFF
TRBV30,TRBJ1-1,NA,CAWRKQIRTEAFF
TRBV29-1,TRBJ2-6,NA,CSVVSGAGANVLTF
TRBV5-6,TRBJ2-1,NA,CASSFDRGRAGSYNEQFF
TRBV12-3/TRBV12-4,TRBJ1-4,NA,CAIQTTSGEKLFF
TRBV7-9,TRBJ2-3,NA,CASSLAQAGYTDTQYF
TRBV7-2,TRBJ2-1,NA,CASSFGQASYNEQFF
TRBV7-2,TRBJ2-3,once,CASRGRAGADTQYF
TRBV13,TRBJ2-3,once,CASSSSGRTDTQYF
TRBV3-1/TRBV3-2,TRBJ2-3,NA,CASSQKTGGITDTQYF
TRBV9,TRBJ1-1,NA,CASSGAGAGGLNTEAFF
TRBV6-1,TRBJ2-7,NA,CASSLQGPHEEQYF
TRBV30,TRBJ1-4,NA,CACDSYSNEKLFF
TRBV11-2,TRBJ2-1,once,CASSRLLGGRFHEQFF
TRBV10-3,TRBJ2-7,few,CAISEGGGPYEQYF
TRBV5-1,TRBJ1-3,NA,CASSPGDSGNTIYF
TRBV27,TRBJ2-3,NA,CASSLAGVSTDTQYF
TRBV2,TRBJ2-7,once,CASSDRRNSYEQYF
TRBV10-1,TRBJ2-7,NA,CATARPILHEQYF
TRBV10-3,TRBJ1-1,NA,CAISGDRQGTEAFF
TRBV5-4,TRBJ2-1,once,CASSFGTGTTAEQFF
TRBV5-1,TRBJ2-2,NA,CASSIPTNTGELFF
TRBV7-2,TRBJ1-5,NA,CASSPDLGGNQPQHF
TRBV30,TRBJ2-7,NA,CAWSVIPWTGGHYEQYF
TRBV5-1,TRBJ2-7,few,CASSLKGWADAYEQYF
TRBV2,TRBJ1-6,NA,CASSGGGSGSPLHF
TRBV7-9,TRBJ1-2,NA,CASSKTPDYYGYTF
TRBV19,TRBJ2-1,medium-sized,CASSRTSGSLDEQFF
TRBV7-3,TRBJ1-1,once,CASSSRDRNTEAFF